This T cell receptor (beta chain) was obtained from a study of identical twins. General study points: For out-of-frame alpha sequences shared by twins, low generation probability was in excess.

Many counts were recorded for this clonotype. Its antigen remains unknown. V shed 8 bases and J 4 bases; nucleotides not matched to a gene: 13. The CDR3 extends over 15 amino acids. TCRdb re-analysed the 5' RACE reads in MiXCR, keeping a single row per CDR3 protein. The sample consists of 700,000 or so distinct CDR3 sequences, approximately 21% of them appearing once. The sample was also reused in another study, on T cells expressing NK-cell markers. According to that study: CD8+ T cells in over 5 donors included dominant NKG2C+ clonotypes at 1.0-7.0%.

The sequenced sample was PBMCs. This clonotype originated in a woman between 18 and 29 years old in good health. The gene calls are TRBV12-3 or TRBV12-4 and TRBJ1-1; 7 bases align to TRBD1. The CDR3 region has the DNA TGTGCCAGCCAGAAGACAGGGAATAGGGTCACTGAAGCTTTCTTT. Amino acids: CASQKTGNRVTEAFF.